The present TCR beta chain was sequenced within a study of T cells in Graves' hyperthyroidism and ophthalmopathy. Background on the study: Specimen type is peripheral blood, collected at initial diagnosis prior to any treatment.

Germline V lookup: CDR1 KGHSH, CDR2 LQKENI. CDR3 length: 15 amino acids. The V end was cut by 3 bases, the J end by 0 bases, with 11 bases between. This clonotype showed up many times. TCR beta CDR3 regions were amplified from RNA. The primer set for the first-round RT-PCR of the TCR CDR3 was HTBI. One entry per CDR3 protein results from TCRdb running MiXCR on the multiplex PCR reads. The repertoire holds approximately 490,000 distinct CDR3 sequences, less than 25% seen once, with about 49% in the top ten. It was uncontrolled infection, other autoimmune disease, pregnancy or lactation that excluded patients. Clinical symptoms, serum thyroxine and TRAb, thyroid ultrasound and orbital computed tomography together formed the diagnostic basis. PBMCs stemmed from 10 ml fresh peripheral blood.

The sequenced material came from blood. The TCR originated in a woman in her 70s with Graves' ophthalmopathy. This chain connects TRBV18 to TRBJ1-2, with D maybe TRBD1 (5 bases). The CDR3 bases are TGTGCCAGCTCACCCGGGACGGAAGCTAACTATGGCTACACCTTC. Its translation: CASSPGTEANYGYTF.